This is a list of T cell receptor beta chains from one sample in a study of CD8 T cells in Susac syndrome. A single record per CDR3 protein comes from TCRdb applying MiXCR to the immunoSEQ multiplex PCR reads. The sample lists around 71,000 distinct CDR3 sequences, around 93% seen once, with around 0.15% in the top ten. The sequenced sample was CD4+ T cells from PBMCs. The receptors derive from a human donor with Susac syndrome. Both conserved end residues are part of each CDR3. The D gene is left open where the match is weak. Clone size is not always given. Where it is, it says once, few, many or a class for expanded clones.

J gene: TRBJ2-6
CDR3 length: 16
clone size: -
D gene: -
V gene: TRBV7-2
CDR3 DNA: TGTGCCAGCAGCTATACCGGGGGCGCTGGGGCCAACGTCCTGACTTTC
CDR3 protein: CASSYTGGAGANVLTF

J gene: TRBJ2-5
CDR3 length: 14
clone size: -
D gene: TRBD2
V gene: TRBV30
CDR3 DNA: TGTGCCTTTGCCGCGGGGGGGGAGCAAGAGACCCAGTACTTC
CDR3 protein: CAFAAGGEQETQYF

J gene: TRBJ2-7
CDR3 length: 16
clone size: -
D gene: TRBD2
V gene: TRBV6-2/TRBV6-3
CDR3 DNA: TGTGCCAGCAGTAAACTCCGACTAGCGGGGAATGGCGAGCAGTACTTC
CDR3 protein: CASSKLRLAGNGEQYF

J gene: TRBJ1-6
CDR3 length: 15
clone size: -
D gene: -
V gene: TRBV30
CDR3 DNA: TGTGCCTGGAGGGTAGGCAGCTCCTATAATTCACCCCTCCACTTT
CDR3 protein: CAWRVGSSYNSPLHF

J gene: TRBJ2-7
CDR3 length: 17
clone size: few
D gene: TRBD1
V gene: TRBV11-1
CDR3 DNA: TGTGCCAGCAGCCTAAGTCCGGGGACAGGGAATGCCTACGAGCAGTACTTC
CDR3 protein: CASSLSPGTGNAYEQYF

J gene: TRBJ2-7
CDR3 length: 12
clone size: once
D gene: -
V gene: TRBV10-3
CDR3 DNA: TGTGCCATCAACCCCGGGGGTAACGAGCAGTACTTC
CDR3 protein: CAINPGGNEQYF

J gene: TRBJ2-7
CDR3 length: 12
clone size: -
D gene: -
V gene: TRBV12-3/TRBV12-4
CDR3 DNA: TGTGCCAGCACGTCCTTGGCGACCGAGCAGTACTTC
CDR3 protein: CASTSLATEQYF

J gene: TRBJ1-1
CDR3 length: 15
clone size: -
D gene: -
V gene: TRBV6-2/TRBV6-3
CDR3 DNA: TGTGCCAGCAGTTCCCCGACAGAGGCGAACACTGAAGCTTTCTTT
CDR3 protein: CASSSPTEANTEAFF

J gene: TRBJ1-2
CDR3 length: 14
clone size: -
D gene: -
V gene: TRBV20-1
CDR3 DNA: TGCAGTGCTAGAGTTGGCAGGGGTGACTATGACTACACCTTC
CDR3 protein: CSARVGRGDYDYTF

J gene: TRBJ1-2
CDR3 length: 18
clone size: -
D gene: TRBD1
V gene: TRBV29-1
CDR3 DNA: TGCAGCGTTGAAGAGGGGCCACAGGGGGCTGGAAATATCTATGGCTACACCTTC
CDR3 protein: CSVEEGPQGAGNIYGYTF

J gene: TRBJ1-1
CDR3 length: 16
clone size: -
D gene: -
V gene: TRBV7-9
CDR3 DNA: TGTGCCAGCTCGAAACGGGGGGGCTCGGCCCTCACTGAAGCTTTCTTT
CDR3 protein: CASSKRGGSALTEAFF